A selection of T cell receptor beta chains follows, all from one sample in a study of neurological immune-mediated disorders. TCRdb ran MiXCR on the 5' RACE reads and lists one entry per CDR3 protein. The profile covers about 50,000 distinct CDR3 sequences, with around 3.5% appearing a single time and 5.9% taken by the ten largest. The sequenced sample consisted of PBMCs. These receptors all come from a man aged 40-49 years with multiple sclerosis. CDR3s include the opening cysteine and the closing phenylalanine or tryptophan. The order of the fields is clone size, D gene, CDR3 length, V gene, CDR3 protein. The D gene is left open where the match is weak. For some rows the clone size is stated as once, few or many, or as a class when expanded; others skip it.

many	.	14	TRBV20-1	CSARGLQNTGELFF
many	TRBD1	13	TRBV5-1	CASSWTGLDEQFF
.	TRBD2	17	TRBV6-5	CASSYSGSGGAHYEQYF
.	.	19	TRBV25-1	CASSPQQGFLSSGANVLTF
many	TRBD1	14	TRBV20-1	CSARGGDRSYGYTF
medium-sized	.	12	TRBV6-5	CASSRVPYEQYF
.	TRBD1	14	TRBV29-1	CSLGRITGDYGYTF
many	.	15	TRBV6-5	CASSYGGASGNTIYF
many	TRBD1	14	TRBV3-1	CASSQRTGPTEAFF
many	TRBD1	16	TRBV20-1	CSASSVQGASNSPLNF
many	TRBD1	13	TRBV12-3/TRBV12-4	CASSPTGGDGYTF
many	TRBD1	14	TRBV4-2	CASTRDRGPYEQYF
.	TRBD2	16	TRBV11-2	CASSARLAGGTGELFF
many	TRBD1	13	TRBV12-3/TRBV12-4	CASSLDRGYGYTF
many	.	12	TRBV5-6	CASSRRVWEQFF
many	.	14	TRBV9	CASSVGQGNSPLNF
many	.	12	TRBV20-1	CSAIPGTHGYTF
.	.	15	TRBV5-1	CASSWDGRYNSPLHF
many	.	14	TRBV20-1	CSASVQGRTEKLFF
many	.	13	TRBV5-5	CASSAARAGGYTF
many	.	15	TRBV7-7	CASSSGRGNQETQYF
many	TRBD2	17	TRBV5-1	CASSLARSGGAISEQYF
many	TRBD2	16	TRBV3-1	CASSQLAGGRVGEQYF
many	TRBD2	14	TRBV7-2	CASSSLAGSYEQYF
many	.	15	TRBV4-2	CASSQDRDLGETQYF
many	.	13	TRBV5-1	CASSLTFTDTQYF
many	TRBD1	15	TRBV7-9	CASSLVQGQDYEQYF
many	TRBD1	12	TRBV20-1	CSADGQGAHLNF
many	TRBD2	17	TRBV20-1	CSARALEGLPTYNEQFF
many	TRBD1	15	TRBV15	CATSRDREYNSPLHF
many	TRBD2	17	TRBV4-2	CASSPIPGLAGRNEQFF